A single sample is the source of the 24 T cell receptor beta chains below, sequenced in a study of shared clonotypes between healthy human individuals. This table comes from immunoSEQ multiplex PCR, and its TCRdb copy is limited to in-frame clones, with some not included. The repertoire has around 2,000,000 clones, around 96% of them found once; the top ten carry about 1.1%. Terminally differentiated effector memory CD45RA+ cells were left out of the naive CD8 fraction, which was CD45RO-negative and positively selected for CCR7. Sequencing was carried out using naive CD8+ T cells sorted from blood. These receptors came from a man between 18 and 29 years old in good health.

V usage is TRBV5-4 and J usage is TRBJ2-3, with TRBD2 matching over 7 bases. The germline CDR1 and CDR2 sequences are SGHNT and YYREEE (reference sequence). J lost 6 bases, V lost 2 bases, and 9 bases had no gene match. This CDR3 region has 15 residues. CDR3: CASSLAGPTRDTQYF. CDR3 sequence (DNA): TGTGCCAGCAGCTTAGCGGGACCCACCCGGGATACGCAGTATTTT.

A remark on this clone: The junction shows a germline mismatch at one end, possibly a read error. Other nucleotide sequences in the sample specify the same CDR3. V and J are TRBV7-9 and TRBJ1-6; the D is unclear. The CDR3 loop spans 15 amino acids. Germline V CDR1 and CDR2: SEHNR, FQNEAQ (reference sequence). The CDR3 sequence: CASSLSSSYNSPLHF. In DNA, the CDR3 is TGCGCCAGCAGCTTGAGTAGCTCCTATAATTCACCCCTCCACTTT.

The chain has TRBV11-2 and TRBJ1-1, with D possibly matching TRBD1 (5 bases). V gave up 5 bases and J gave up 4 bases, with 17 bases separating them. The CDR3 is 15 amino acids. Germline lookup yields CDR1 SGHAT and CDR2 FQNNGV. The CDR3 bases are TGTGCCAGCAGCACCCGATCAGGGCCGGGCACTGAAGCTTTCTTT. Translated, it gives CASSTRSGPGTEAFF.

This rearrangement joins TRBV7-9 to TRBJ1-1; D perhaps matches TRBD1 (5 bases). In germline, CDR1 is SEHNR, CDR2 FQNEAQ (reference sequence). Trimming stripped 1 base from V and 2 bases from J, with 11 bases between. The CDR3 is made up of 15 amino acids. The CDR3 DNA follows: TGTGCCAGCAGCTTAGTAGGACACGGTAACACTGAAGCTTTCTTT. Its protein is CASSLVGHGNTEAFF. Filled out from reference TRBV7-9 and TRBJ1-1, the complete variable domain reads DTGVSQNPRHKITKRGQNVTFRCDPISEHNRLYWYRQTLGQGPEFLTYFQNEAQLEKSRLLSDRFSAERPKGSFSTLEIQRTEQGDSAMYLCASSLVGHGNTEAFFGQGTRLTVV.

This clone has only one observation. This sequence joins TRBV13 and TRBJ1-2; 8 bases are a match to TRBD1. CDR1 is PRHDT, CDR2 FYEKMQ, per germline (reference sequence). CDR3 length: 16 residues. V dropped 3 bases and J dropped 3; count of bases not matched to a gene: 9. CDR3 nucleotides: TGTGCCAGCAGCTTCTATCCCACGGGACAGGACTATGGCTACACCTTC. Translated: CASSFYPTGQDYGYTF. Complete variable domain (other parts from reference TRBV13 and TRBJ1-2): AAGVIQSPRHLIKEKRETATLKCYPIPRHDTVYWYQQGPGQDPQFLISFYEKMQSDKGSIPDRFSAQQFSDYHSELNMSSLELGDSALYFCASSFYPTGQDYGYTFGSGTRLTVV.

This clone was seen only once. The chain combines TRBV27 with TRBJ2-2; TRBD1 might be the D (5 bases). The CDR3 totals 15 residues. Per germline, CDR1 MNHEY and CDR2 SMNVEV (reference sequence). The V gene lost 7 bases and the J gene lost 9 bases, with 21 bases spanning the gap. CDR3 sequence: CASTRARGPAWELFF. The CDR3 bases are TGTGCCAGCACCCGCGCTAGGGGCCCCGCTTGGGAGCTGTTTTTT.

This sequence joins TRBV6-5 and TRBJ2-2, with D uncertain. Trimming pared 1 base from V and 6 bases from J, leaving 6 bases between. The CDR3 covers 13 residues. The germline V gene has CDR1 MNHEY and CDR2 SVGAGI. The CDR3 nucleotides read TGTGCCAGCAGTTACTTTCCCTCCGGGGAGCTGTTTTTT. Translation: CASSYFPSGELFF.

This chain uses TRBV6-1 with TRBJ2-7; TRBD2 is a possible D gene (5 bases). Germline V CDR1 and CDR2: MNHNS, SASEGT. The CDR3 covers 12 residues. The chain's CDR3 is CGTTFGNYEQYF. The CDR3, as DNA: TGTGGCACCACTTTCGGGAACTACGAGCAGTACTTC.

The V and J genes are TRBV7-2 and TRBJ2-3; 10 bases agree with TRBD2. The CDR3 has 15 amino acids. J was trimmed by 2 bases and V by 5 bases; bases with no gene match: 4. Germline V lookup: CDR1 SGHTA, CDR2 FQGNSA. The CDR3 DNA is TGTGCCAGCAGCCGACTAGCGGGCGACACAGATACGCAGTATTTT. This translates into CASSRLAGDTDTQYF.

In DNA, the CDR3 is TGTGCCAGCAGCTTAGCCCTCTGGTGGCGAGAGAGTTACACCGGGGAGCTGTTTTTT. Amino acids: CASSLALWWRESYTGELFF. The chain links TRBV7-8 to TRBJ2-2; no definite D call. Germline values: CDR1 SGHVS, CDR2 FQNEAQ. CDR3 length: 19 amino acids. V lost 0 bases to trimming and J lost 3 bases, with 20 bases between them.

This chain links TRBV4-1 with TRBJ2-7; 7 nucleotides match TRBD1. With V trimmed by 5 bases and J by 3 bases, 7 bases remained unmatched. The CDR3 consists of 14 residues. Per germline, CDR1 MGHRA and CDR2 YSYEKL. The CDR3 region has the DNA TGCGCCAGCAGCATTCGGGACAGCGGCTACGAGCAGTACTTC. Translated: CASSIRDSGYEQYF.

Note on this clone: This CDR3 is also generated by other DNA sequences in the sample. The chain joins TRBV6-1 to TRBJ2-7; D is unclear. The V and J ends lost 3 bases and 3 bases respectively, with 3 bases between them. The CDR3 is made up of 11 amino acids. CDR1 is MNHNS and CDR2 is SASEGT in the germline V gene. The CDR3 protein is CASSDLYEQYF. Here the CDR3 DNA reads TGTGCCAGCAGTGACCTCTACGAGCAGTACTTC.

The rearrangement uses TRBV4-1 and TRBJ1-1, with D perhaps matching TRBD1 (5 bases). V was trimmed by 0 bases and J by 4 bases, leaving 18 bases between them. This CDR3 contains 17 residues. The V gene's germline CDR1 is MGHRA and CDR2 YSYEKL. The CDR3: CASSQDSGLGGSTEAFF. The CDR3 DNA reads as TGCGCCAGCAGCCAAGATTCAGGTTTGGGGGGGAGCACTGAAGCTTTCTTT.

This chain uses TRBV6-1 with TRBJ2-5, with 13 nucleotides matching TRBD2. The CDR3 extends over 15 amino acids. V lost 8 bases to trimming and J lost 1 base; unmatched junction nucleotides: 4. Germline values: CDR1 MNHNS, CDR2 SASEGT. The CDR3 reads CASGGTSGVQETQYF. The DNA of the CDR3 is TGTGCCAGCGGCGGGACTAGCGGGGTCCAAGAGACCCAGTACTTC.

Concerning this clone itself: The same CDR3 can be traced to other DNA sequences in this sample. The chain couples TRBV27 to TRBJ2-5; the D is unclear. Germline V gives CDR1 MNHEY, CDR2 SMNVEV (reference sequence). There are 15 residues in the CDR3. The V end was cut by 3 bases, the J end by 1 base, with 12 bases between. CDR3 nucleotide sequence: TGTGCCAGCAGTTTGGGTCCAGGATTCCAAGAGACCCAGTACTTC. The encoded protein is CASSLGPGFQETQYF.

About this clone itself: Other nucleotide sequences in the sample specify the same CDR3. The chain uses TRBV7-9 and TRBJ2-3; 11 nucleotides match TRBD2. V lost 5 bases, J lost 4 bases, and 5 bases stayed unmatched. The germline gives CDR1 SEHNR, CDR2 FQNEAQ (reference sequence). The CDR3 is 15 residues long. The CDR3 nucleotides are TGTGCCAGCAGCCCTTTAGCGGGGGGGCCAGATACGCAGTATTTT. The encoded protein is CASSPLAGGPDTQYF.

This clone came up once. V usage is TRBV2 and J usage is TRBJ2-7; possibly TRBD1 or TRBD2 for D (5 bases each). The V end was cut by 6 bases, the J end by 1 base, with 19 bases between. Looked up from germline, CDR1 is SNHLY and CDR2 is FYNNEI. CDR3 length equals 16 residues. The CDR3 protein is CASRETTGLVSYEQYF. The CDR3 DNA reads TGTGCCAGCAGAGAGACGACGGGGCTGGTATCCTACGAGCAGTACTTC. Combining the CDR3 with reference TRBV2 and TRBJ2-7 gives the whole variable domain EPEVTQTPSHQVTQMGQEVILRCVPISNHLYFYWYRQILGQKVEFLVSFYNNEISEKSEIFDDQFSVERPDGSNFTLKIRSTKLEDSAMYFCASRETTGLVSYEQYFGPGTRLTVT.

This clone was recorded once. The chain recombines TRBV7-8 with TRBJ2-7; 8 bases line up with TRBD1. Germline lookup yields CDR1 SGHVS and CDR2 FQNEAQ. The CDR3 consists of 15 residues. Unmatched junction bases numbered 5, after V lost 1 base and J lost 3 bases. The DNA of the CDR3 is TGTGCCAGCAGCTTAGAGGCAGGGGGCTTCTACGAGCAGTACTTC. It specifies CASSLEAGGFYEQYF.

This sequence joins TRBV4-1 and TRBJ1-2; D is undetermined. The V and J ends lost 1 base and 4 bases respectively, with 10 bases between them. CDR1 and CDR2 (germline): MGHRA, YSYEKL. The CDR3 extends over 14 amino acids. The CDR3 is CASSQGRVPYGYTF. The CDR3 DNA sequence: TGCGCCAGCAGCCAAGGACGAGTACCCTATGGCTACACCTTC.

CDR3 region: CASSLDSSTNQPQHF. The CDR3 region has the DNA TGTGCCAGCAGTTTAGACTCCTCCACCAATCAGCCCCAGCATTTT. The V call is TRBV28, the J call TRBJ1-5; D not resolved. V was cut by 2 bases and J by 3 bases, with 11 bases left in between. Germline loops: CDR1 MDHEN, CDR2 SYDVKM. The CDR3 has 15 residues.

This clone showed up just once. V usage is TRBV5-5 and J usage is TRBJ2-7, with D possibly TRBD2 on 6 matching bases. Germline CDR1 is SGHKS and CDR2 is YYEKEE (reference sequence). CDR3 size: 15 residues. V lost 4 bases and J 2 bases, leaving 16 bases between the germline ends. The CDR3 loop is CASSQGPGLTYEQYF. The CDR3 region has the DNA TGTGCCAGCAGCCAGGGTCCGGGACTTACCTACGAGCAGTACTTC.

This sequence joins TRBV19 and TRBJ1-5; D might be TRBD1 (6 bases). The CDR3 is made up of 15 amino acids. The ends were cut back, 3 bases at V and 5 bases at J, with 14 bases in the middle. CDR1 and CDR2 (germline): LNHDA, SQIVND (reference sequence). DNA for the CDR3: TGTGCCAGTAGTATTGAGGACAGCCCCTATCAGCCCCAGCATTTT. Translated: CASSIEDSPYQPQHF. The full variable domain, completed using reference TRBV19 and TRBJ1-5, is DGGITQSPKYLFRKEGQNVTLSCEQNLNHDAMYWYRQDPGQGLRLIYYSQIVNDFQKGDIAEGYSVSREKKESFPLTVTSAQKNPTAFYLCASSIEDSPYQPQHFGDGTRLSIL.

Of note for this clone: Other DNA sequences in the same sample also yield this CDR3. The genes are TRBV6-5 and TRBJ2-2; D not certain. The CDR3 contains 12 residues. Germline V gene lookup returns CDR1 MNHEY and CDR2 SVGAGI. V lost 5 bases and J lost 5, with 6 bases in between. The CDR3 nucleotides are TGTGCCAGCAGTCTCTCGACCGGGGAGCTGTTTTTT. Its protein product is CASSLSTGELFF.

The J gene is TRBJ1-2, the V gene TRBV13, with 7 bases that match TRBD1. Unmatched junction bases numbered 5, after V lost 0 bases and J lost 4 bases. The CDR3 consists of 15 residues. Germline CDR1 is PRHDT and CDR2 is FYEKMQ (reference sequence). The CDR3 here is CASSLGRDSPYGYTF. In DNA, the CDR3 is TGTGCCAGCAGCTTAGGACGGGACAGTCCCTATGGCTACACCTTC.